This is a list of T cell receptor beta chains from one sample in a study of CD8+CD57+ T cells in acquired aplastic anemia. TCRdb passed the reads through MiXCR, listing each CDR3 protein once. This table has 90,000 to 120,000 distinct CDR3 sequences, approximately 49% appearing once. Sequences were obtained from sorted CD4+, CD8+, or CD8+CD57+ T cells (not recorded which) from PBMCs. The receptor set was obtained from a human donor in good health, serving as a control. Each CDR3 is given with its conserved first and last residue. The D gene is left open where the match is weak. Clone size is given for some rows only: seen once, a few or many times, or a class if the clone is expanded.

D	V	J	size	CDR3	DNA
TRBD2	TRBV4-3	TRBJ2-1	.	CASSQDRRGDYNEQFF	TGCGCCAGCAGCCAAGATAGGCGGGGGGACTACAATGAGCAGTTCTTC
.	TRBV2	TRBJ2-5	.	CASSAGVQETQYF	TGTGCCAGCAGCGCCGGGGTCCAAGAGACCCAGTACTTC
.	TRBV7-3	TRBJ2-2	.	CASGPLGTGELFF	TGTGCCAGCGGCCCACTAGGCACCGGGGAGCTGTTTTTT
.	TRBV30	TRBJ2-3	few	CAWAGLGVEDTQYF	TGTGCCTGGGCGGGACTTGGGGTTGAAGATACGCAGTATTTT
.	TRBV6-1	TRBJ1-1	many	CASSEAHRMNTEAFF	TGTGCCAGCAGTGAAGCGCACAGAATGAACACTGAAGCTTTCTTT
.	TRBV29-1	TRBJ2-7	.	CSVSWPGNEQYF	TGCAGCGTTTCTTGGCCAGGGAACGAGCAGTACTTC
.	TRBV25-1	TRBJ2-7	.	CACSAGDRGGDYEQYF	TGTGCCTGCAGTGCTGGAGACAGGGGAGGGGACTACGAGCAGTACTTC
TRBD2	TRBV2	TRBJ2-5	.	CASTLLPGLAGGPKTQYF	TGTGCCAGCACCCTCCTTCCCGGGCTAGCGGGGGGGCCGAAGACCCAGTACTTC
TRBD2	TRBV4-1	TRBJ2-1	few	CASSQDRGLGNEQFF	TGCGCCAGCAGCCAAGATAGGGGACTAGGGAATGAGCAGTTCTTC
.	TRBV2	TRBJ2-2	.	CASTRARTGELFF	TGTGCCAGCACCAGAGCCCGCACCGGGGAGCTGTTTTTT
.	TRBV3-1	TRBJ2-7	many	CASSQDTTYYEQYF	TGTGCCAGCAGCCAAGATACGACTTACTACGAGCAGTACTTC
.	TRBV15	TRBJ2-3	once	CATSRGGEWYGTDTQYF	TGTGCCACCAGCAGAGGGGGCGAATGGTATGGCACAGATACGCAGTATTTT
.	TRBV7-2	TRBJ1-1	.	CASSHPGGEGTEAFF	TGTGCCAGCAGCCACCCCGGGGGCGAGGGCACTGAAGCTTTCTTT
.	TRBV7-2	TRBJ2-3	many	CASSPQVGTDTQYF	TGTGCCAGCAGCCCGCAGGTGGGCACAGATACGCAGTATTTT
.	TRBV24-1	TRBJ1-2	few	CATSVSTNYGYTF	TGTGCCACCAGTGTCAGTACTAACTATGGCTACACCTTC
.	TRBV5-1	TRBJ2-7	.	CAGSFGGASYEQYF	TGCGCCGGCAGCTTCGGGGGAGCCTCCTACGAGCAGTACTTC
TRBD1	TRBV6-1	TRBJ2-5	many	CASTLTGREETQYF	TGTGCCAGCACCTTGACAGGGCGGGAAGAGACCCAGTACTTC
.	TRBV6-1	TRBJ2-3	many	CASSLVTDTQYF	TGTGCCAGCAGCCTTGTCACAGATACGCAGTATTTT
TRBD1	TRBV6-2/TRBV6-3	TRBJ2-5	.	CASRTSEDRPSRPTKEPRLAQYF	TGTGCCAGCAGGACATCTGAGGACAGGCCCTCCAGACCGACAAAAGAACCAAGATTGGCCCAGTACTTC
.	TRBV9	TRBJ1-2	.	CASSVATGLNYGYTF	TGTGCCAGCAGCGTAGCTACCGGGCTTAACTATGGCTACACCTTC
.	TRBV10-3	TRBJ2-1	.	CAISDPGSYNEQFF	TGTGCCATCAGTGACCCGGGCTCCTACAATGAGCAGTTCTTC
.	TRBV7-3	TRBJ2-2	.	CASSYVAGLVTGELFF	TGTGCCAGCAGCTACGTAGCCGGACTTGTTACCGGGGAGCTGTTTTTT
TRBD1	TRBV19	TRBJ1-2	.	CASSSRRDSNGYTF	TGTGCCAGTAGTTCCCGACGGGACAGCAATGGCTACACCTTC
.	TRBV7-9	TRBJ1-1	.	CASSNREKGTEAFF	TGTGCCAGCAGCAACAGGGAAAAGGGCACTGAAGCTTTCTTT
TRBD1	TRBV13	TRBJ2-7	many	CASSLTGASYEQYF	TGTGCCAGCAGCTTAACAGGGGCTTCCTACGAGCAGTACTTC
TRBD2	TRBV10-2	TRBJ2-1	many	CASRGLAGGNEQFF	TGCGCCAGCAGGGGACTAGCGGGGGGAAATGAGCAGTTCTTC
TRBD1	TRBV2	TRBJ1-1	many	CASLPRTGGFTEAFF	TGTGCCAGTCTACCACGGACAGGTGGGTTTACTGAAGCTTTCTTT
.	TRBV25-1	TRBJ1-1	many	CASAQGWDTEAFF	TGTGCCAGCGCACAGGGTTGGGACACTGAAGCTTTCTTT
.	TRBV5-6	TRBJ1-2	.	CASSLEGTKYGYTF	TGTGCCAGCAGCTTGGAAGGGACAAAATATGGCTACACCTTC
.	TRBV4-3	TRBJ1-5	.	CASSQVLKNNQPQHF	TGCGCCAGCAGCCAAGTTCTCAAGAACAATCAGCCCCAGCATTTT
.	TRBV6-1	TRBJ1-3	.	CASSEAYGNLRGNTIYF	TGTGCCAGCAGTGAAGCGTACGGCAACCTGAGAGGAAACACCATATATTTT
.	TRBV9	TRBJ1-4	many	CASGRGGTTNEKLFF	TGTGCCAGCGGCCGGGGGGGGACAACTAATGAAAAACTGTTTTTT
TRBD2	TRBV10-3	TRBJ2-7	few	CAISVSTSGGAYEQYF	TGTGCCATCAGTGTATCCACTAGCGGGGGGGCCTACGAGCAGTACTTC
.	TRBV2	TRBJ1-3	.	CASSLQTWENTIYF	TGTGCCAGCAGTCTGCAGACCTGGGAAAACACCATATATTTT
.	TRBV15	TRBJ1-4	once	CVTSSGRDATNEKLFF	TGTGTCACCAGCAGCGGACGCGACGCAACTAATGAAAAACTGTTTTTT
TRBD1	TRBV5-1	TRBJ1-2	.	CASSLDRPNYGYTF	TGCGCCAGCAGCCTGGACAGGCCGAACTATGGCTACACCTTC
.	TRBV25-1	TRBJ2-5	.	CASSQEGGQRIGTQYF	TGCGCCAGCAGCCAAGAAGGGGGGCAGCGGATTGGGACCCAGTACTTC
TRBD1	TRBV5-6	TRBJ2-7	many	CASRWTGQSSYEQYF	TGTGCCAGCAGATGGACAGGCCAAAGCTCCTACGAGCAGTACTTC
TRBD1	TRBV6-1	TRBJ2-1	.	CASTTDRGDHNEQFF	TGTGCCAGCACCACGGACAGGGGTGACCACAATGAGCAGTTCTTC
.	TRBV29-1	TRBJ2-7	.	CSVVDRGYEQYF	TGCAGCGTTGTCGACAGAGGCTACGAGCAGTACTTC
.	TRBV20-1	TRBJ1-6	.	CSAWDGDTSPLHF	TGCAGTGCTTGGGACGGGGATACTTCTCCCCTCCACTTT
.	TRBV12-3/TRBV12-4	TRBJ2-5	many	CASSFAGGETQYF	TGTGCCAGCAGTTTCGCAGGGGGGGAGACCCAGTACTTC
.	TRBV5-4	TRBJ1-1	many	CASSLRNTEAFF	TGTGCCAGCAGCTTGCGAAACACTGAAGCTTTCTTT
.	TRBV7-2	TRBJ2-7	.	CARQEYEQYF	TGTGCGCGGCAAGAATACGAGCAGTACTTC
TRBD2	TRBV9	TRBJ2-7	.	CASSETPTSGGHEQYF	TGTGCCAGCAGCGAGACGCCGACTAGCGGGGGCCACGAGCAGTACTTC
.	TRBV6-2/TRBV6-3	TRBJ1-4	few	CASSYSTWNEKLFF	TGTGCCAGCAGTTACTCTACCTGGAATGAAAAACTGTTTTTT
TRBD1	TRBV15	TRBJ2-5	few	CATSTRQGQETQYF	TGTGCCACCAGCACCCGACAGGGACAAGAGACCCAGTACTTC
TRBD2	TRBV20-1	TRBJ2-3	many	CSASSPGGGVGDTQYF	TGCAGTGCTAGTTCCCCTGGTGGGGGGGTAGGAGATACGCAGTATTTT
.	TRBV19	TRBJ2-7	.	CASSFRETYEQYF	TGTGCCAGTAGCTTCAGGGAAACCTACGAGCAGTACTTC
.	TRBV9	TRBJ2-1	.	CASSVEQQPTSQFF	TGTGCCAGCAGCGTAGAACAACAGCCTACGTCGCAGTTCTTC
TRBD1	TRBV15	TRBJ1-1	.	CATATGREAFF	TGTGCCACCGCGACAGGGAGAGAAGCTTTCTTT
.	TRBV7-9	TRBJ2-7	.	CASSLARARDEQYF	TGTGCCAGCAGCTTAGCCAGGGCCCGGGACGAGCAGTACTTC
TRBD1	TRBV20-1	TRBJ2-5	.	CSARGGQSRETQYF	TGCAGTGCTAGAGGGGGACAGTCAAGGGAGACCCAGTACTTC
TRBD1	TRBV13	TRBJ1-1	many	CASSSRTGAEAFF	TGTGCCAGCAGCTCAAGGACAGGGGCTGAAGCTTTCTTT
TRBD1	TRBV19	TRBJ1-2	medium-sized	CASTRTGDNYGYTF	TGTGCCAGTACCCGGACAGGGGACAACTATGGCTACACCTTC
.	TRBV19	TRBJ1-4	.	CASSIRINEKLFF	TGTGCCAGTAGTATCAGGATTAATGAAAAACTGTTTTTT
.	TRBV19	TRBJ2-7	.	CASSHEFGTIYEQYF	TGTGCCAGTAGTCATGAGTTCGGGACAATCTACGAGCAGTACTTC
.	TRBV24-1	TRBJ2-7	.	CATSDPRLSLDPYEQYF	TGTGCCACCAGTGATCCTCGCTTATCTTTGGACCCCTACGAGCAGTACTTC
TRBD1	TRBV15	TRBJ2-3	few	CATSSRTGEADTQYF	TGTGCCACCAGCTCCCGGACAGGCGAGGCAGATACGCAGTATTTT
TRBD2	TRBV27	TRBJ2-1	few	CASSSPGTSGANEQFF	TGTGCCAGCAGTTCGCCCGGGACTAGCGGCGCGAATGAGCAGTTCTTC